This TCR beta chain originates from a study of Graves' ophthalmopathy and Graves' hyperthyroidism. Study-wide results and limits: A majority of expanded thyroid clonotypes exceeding 0.001 frequency were likewise present in blood. The model's prediction of ophthalmopathy progression had 70.59% sensitivity and 72% to 75% specificity.

CDR1 and CDR2 from the germline V gene are LGHNT and FRNRAP. The CDR3 runs 13 residues. Using RNA transcripts, the TCR beta CDR3 regions were amplified. RT-PCR with HTBI primers came first, then second-round multiplex PCR. TCRdb re-called the multiplex PCR reads with MiXCR, one entry per CDR3 protein. The sample has 600,000 to 700,000 distinct CDR3 sequences; over 40% are singletons. As to this clonotype: The antigen remains undetermined. This sequence may be a read error, since a much larger clone differs from it by one base.

The V gene is TRBV12-5, the J gene TRBJ2-5; D is perhaps TRBD1 (6 bases). The TCR originated in an adult man with Graves' ophthalmopathy. The sequencing input was peripheral blood. This CDR3 is CASRDICQETQYF. The CDR3 nucleotides are TGTGCCAGCAGGGACATATGCCAAGAGACCCAGTACTTC.